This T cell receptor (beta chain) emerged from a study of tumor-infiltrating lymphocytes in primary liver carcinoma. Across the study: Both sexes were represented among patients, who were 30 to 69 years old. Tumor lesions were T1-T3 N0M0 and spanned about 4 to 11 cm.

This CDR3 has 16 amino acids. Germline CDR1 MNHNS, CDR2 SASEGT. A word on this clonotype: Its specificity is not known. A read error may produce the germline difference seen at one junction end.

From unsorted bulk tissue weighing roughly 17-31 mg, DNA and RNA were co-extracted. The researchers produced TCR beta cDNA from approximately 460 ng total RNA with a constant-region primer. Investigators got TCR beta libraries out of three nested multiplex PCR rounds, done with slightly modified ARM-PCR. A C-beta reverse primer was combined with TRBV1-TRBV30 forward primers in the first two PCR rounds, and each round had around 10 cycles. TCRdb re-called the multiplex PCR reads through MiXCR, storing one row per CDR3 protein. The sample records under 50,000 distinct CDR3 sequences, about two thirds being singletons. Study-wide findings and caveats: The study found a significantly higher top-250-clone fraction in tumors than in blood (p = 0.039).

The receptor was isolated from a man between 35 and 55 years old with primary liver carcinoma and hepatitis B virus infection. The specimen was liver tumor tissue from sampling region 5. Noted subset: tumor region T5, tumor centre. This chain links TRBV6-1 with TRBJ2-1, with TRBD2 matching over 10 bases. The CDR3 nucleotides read TGTGCCGGCAGTCGTATTCTAGCGGGAGTGGACGGTGAGCAGTTCTTC. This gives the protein CAGSRILAGVDGEQFF.